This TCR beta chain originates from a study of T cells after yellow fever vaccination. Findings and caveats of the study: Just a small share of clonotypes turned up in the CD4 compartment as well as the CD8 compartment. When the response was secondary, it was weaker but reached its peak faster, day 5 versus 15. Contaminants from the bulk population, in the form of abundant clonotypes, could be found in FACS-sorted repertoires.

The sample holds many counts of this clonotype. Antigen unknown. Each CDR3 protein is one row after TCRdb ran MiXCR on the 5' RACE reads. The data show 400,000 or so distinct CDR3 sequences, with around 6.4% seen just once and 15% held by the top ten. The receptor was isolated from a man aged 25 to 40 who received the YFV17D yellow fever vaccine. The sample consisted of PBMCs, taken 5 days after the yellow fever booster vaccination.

The CDR3 region is CASSLAASGRFGTDTQYF. The CDR3 DNA reads TGCGCCAGCAGCTTGGCGGCTAGCGGGAGGTTCGGCACAGATACGCAGTATTTT. The rearrangement links TRBV5-1 to TRBJ2-3; TRBD2 aligns across 11 bases. The CDR3 has 18 residues. CDR1 and CDR2 (germline): SGHRS, YFSETQ. The J segment lost 1 base and the V segment lost 0 bases, leaving 7 bases of the junction unmatched.